The 4 T cell receptor beta chains reported below all come from one sample, sequenced in a study of blood T cells in healthy people across ages. Sample-barcoded 5' priming and a J-beta primer mix drove a second PCR of roughly 7 to 11 cycles. Each CDR3 protein gets one entry after TCRdb re-called the 5' RACE reads with MiXCR. The table shows approximately 690,000 distinct CDR3 sequences, with 40% to 45% occurring only once. The sequenced material came from blood. The receptors come from a man at least 80 years old in good health.

This clonotype was seen ten or more times. The chain couples TRBV7-2 to TRBJ2-3, with TRBD1 identical over 10 bases. CDR3 size: 14 residues. Germline CDR1 SGHTA, CDR2 FQGNSA. Unmatched junction bases numbered 4, after V lost 5 bases and J lost 5 bases. The CDR3 loop reads CASSGRDRGDTQYF. The DNA of the CDR3 is TGTGCCAGCAGCGGACGGGACAGGGGAGATACGCAGTATTTT.

This clonotype was detected only a few times. V usage is TRBV6-1 and J usage is TRBJ2-5, with a tentative D call TRBD1 (5 bases). Trimming cost V 3 bases and J 1 base, with 12 bases left between them. The CDR3 length is 15 residues. In germline, CDR1 is MNHNS, CDR2 SASEGT. The CDR3 coding sequence is TGTGCCAGCAGTGAGCCCAGGGTTGCCCAAGAGACCCAGTACTTC. It codes for CASSEPRVAQETQYF.

This clonotype showed up many times. V usage is TRBV5-5 and J usage is TRBJ2-7; 8 bases agree with TRBD1. The CDR3 extends over 13 amino acids. Losses at the gene ends were 4 bases for V and 2 bases for J; bases not matched to a gene: 2. Germline CDR1 and CDR2: SGHKS and YYEKEE (reference sequence). CDR3 nucleotides: TGTGCCAGCAGCAAACAGGGGGCCTACGAGCAGTACTTC. Translating it yields CASSKQGAYEQYF.

This clonotype was detected many times. The gene calls are TRBV29-1 and TRBJ2-1; D possibly corresponds to TRBD2 (7 bases). CDR3 length equals 15 residues. The V gene's germline CDR1 is SQVTM and CDR2 ANQGSEA. The V end lost 4 bases, the J end lost 6 bases, and 19 bases lay between the germline ends. For the CDR3, the DNA is TGCAGCGTTGTGACGGGGGGCATTTTTGGCAATGAGCAGTTCTTC. It is translated as CSVVTGGIFGNEQFF.